These T cell receptor beta chains were read from a single sample in a study of graft-versus-host responses after intestinal transplantation. Antigens for these TCRs are unknown. Data came from immunoSEQ multiplex PCR; TCRdb stores just in-frame clones and leaves some out. The table lists about 120,000 clones, around 93% of them singletons. Sample: unstimulated CD8+ T cells sorted from spleen or lymph node cells, taken before intestinal transplant. Receptors were obtained from a human donor who received an intestinal transplant. Both conserved end residues are part of each CDR3. A D gene is named only where the DNA matches it firmly. Rows may omit the clone size; those that give it use once, few, many or a size class.

D: NA
size: NA
V: TRBV11-2
J: TRBJ1-1
DNA: TGTGCCAGCAGCTCCGTCGCGCAGAATGGTAAAACTTTCTTT
CDR3: CASSSVAQNGKTFF

D: NA
size: NA
V: TRBV28
J: TRBJ2-7
DNA: TGTGCCAGCAGTTTGGCGTCCCAGTTCTACGAGCAGTACTTC
CDR3: CASSLASQFYEQYF

D: NA
size: NA
V: TRBV9
J: TRBJ2-7
DNA: TGTGCCAGTGCGAACCCAGGGAACGAGCAGTACTTC
CDR3: CASANPGNEQYF

D: NA
size: NA
V: TRBV7-9
J: TRBJ2-4
DNA: TGTGCCAGCAGAAATATCCTAGGAAACATTCAGTACTTC
CDR3: CASRNILGNIQYF

D: NA
size: once
V: TRBV9
J: TRBJ1-2
DNA: TGTGCCAGCAGCTTAGGGGGTGGGGGCTATGGCTACACCTTC
CDR3: CASSLGGGGYGYTF

D: NA
size: NA
V: TRBV5-1
J: TRBJ2-3
DNA: TGCGCCAGCAGCTTGGGGGGGTCTAGCACAGATACGCAGTATTTT
CDR3: CASSLGGSSTDTQYF

D: TRBD2
size: NA
V: TRBV5-5
J: TRBJ2-3
DNA: TGTGCCAGCAGCTTGGCCATGGCGGGAGGTCATACGCAGTATTTT
CDR3: CASSLAMAGGHTQYF

D: NA
size: once
V: TRBV29-1
J: TRBJ2-3
DNA: TGCAGCGTTGAACTTGGGGTCACAGATACGCAGTATTTT
CDR3: CSVELGVTDTQYF

D: NA
size: NA
V: TRBV18
J: TRBJ2-1
DNA: TGTGCCAGCTCACCAGGCCCGAATGAGCAGTTCTTC
CDR3: CASSPGPNEQFF

D: TRBD2
size: NA
V: TRBV4-2
J: TRBJ2-7
DNA: TGTGCCAGCAGCCCGGGACTAGACGCCTACGAGCAGTACTTC
CDR3: CASSPGLDAYEQYF

D: TRBD1
size: once
V: TRBV19
J: TRBJ2-6
DNA: TGTGCCAGTAGTGGTAAAACCGGGACAGGGGGCGCCTATGGTGGGGCCAACGTCCTGACTTTC
CDR3: CASSGKTGTGGAYGGANVLTF

D: TRBD2
size: NA
V: TRBV7-9
J: TRBJ2-7
DNA: TGTGCCAGCAGCTCACGGACTAGCGGCTACGAGCAGTACTTC
CDR3: CASSSRTSGYEQYF

D: NA
size: NA
V: TRBV19
J: TRBJ1-2
DNA: TGTGCCAGTAGTATAAGCGGGGGGAACTATGGCTACACCTTC
CDR3: CASSISGGNYGYTF

D: NA
size: NA
V: TRBV19
J: TRBJ1-5
DNA: TGTGCCAGTAGGCACTGGGACAGCAATCAGCCCCAGCATTTT
CDR3: CASRHWDSNQPQHF

D: TRBD1
size: NA
V: TRBV19
J: TRBJ2-1
DNA: TGTGCCAGTAGTATAAGGGACAGCTCCTACAATGAGCAGTTCTTC
CDR3: CASSIRDSSYNEQFF

D: NA
size: NA
V: TRBV2
J: TRBJ2-7
DNA: TGTGCCAGCACCTTCCTCTACGAGCAGTACTTC
CDR3: CASTFLYEQYF

D: NA
size: NA
V: TRBV27
J: TRBJ2-1
DNA: TGTGCCAGCAGTTTTTCCGGGGATGAGCAGTTCTTC
CDR3: CASSFSGDEQFF

D: TRBD1
size: NA
V: TRBV18
J: TRBJ2-7
DNA: TGTGCCAGCTCCCCTGTGGGGACAGGGTACCCCTACGAGCAGTACTTC
CDR3: CASSPVGTGYPYEQYF

D: NA
size: NA
V: TRBV4-1
J: TRBJ1-2
DNA: TGCGCCAGCAGCCCCCTGCGGGGGGCCTATGGCAACACCTTC
CDR3: CASSPLRGAYGNTF

D: TRBD1
size: NA
V: TRBV6-5
J: TRBJ2-7
DNA: TGTGCCAGCCGGGGACAGGCTGACTCCTACGAGCAGTACTTC
CDR3: CASRGQADSYEQYF

D: TRBD2
size: NA
V: TRBV7-9
J: TRBJ2-1
DNA: TGTGCCAGCAGCGACACTAGCGGCTCCTACAATGAGCAGTTCTTC
CDR3: CASSDTSGSYNEQFF

D: NA
size: NA
V: TRBV30
J: TRBJ1-5
DNA: TGTGCCTGGAGCTCCGGGGGAGGTAATCAGCCCCAGCATTTT
CDR3: CAWSSGGGNQPQHF

D: TRBD1
size: NA
V: TRBV2
J: TRBJ1-2
DNA: TGTGCCAGCAGTGTTGTAGGGACAGGGCAGGGTCTAAATGGCTACACCTTC
CDR3: CASSVVGTGQGLNGYTF

D: NA
size: NA
V: TRBV5-4
J: TRBJ2-1
DNA: TGTGCCAGCAGCTTGAAGGGCGGAGCCTCTTCCTACAATGAGCAGTTCTTC
CDR3: CASSLKGGASSYNEQFF

D: NA
size: NA
V: TRBV27
J: TRBJ1-5
DNA: TGTGCCAGCAGTCTCAGGGCAGGGGTTGGTCAGCCCCAGCATTTT
CDR3: CASSLRAGVGQPQHF

D: NA
size: NA
V: TRBV30
J: TRBJ2-1
DNA: TGTGCCTGGAGTCATGGGGTCAATGAGCAGTTCTTC
CDR3: CAWSHGVNEQFF

D: NA
size: once
V: TRBV9
J: TRBJ2-5
DNA: TGTGCCAGCAGCGTAGGCTCGGGCGGAGGGGAGACCCAGTACTTC
CDR3: CASSVGSGGGETQYF

D: TRBD1
size: NA
V: TRBV30
J: TRBJ1-2
DNA: TGTGCCTGGAAGCCAACAGGGGAGGCTAACTATGGCTACACCTTC
CDR3: CAWKPTGEANYGYTF

D: TRBD1
size: NA
V: TRBV2
J: TRBJ2-5
DNA: TGTGCCAGCAGTGAAGCGGGCAGGGGGCCCGAAGAGACCCAGTACTTC
CDR3: CASSEAGRGPEETQYF

D: NA
size: NA
V: TRBV19
J: TRBJ2-1
DNA: TGTGCCAGTAGTATATGGATAGGCGATGAGCAGTTCTTC
CDR3: CASSIWIGDEQFF

D: NA
size: NA
V: TRBV16
J: TRBJ2-1
DNA: TGTGCCAGCAGCCAAATAACGGAGCAGTTCTTC
CDR3: CASSQITEQFF

D: NA
size: NA
V: TRBV15
J: TRBJ2-5
DNA: TGTGCCACCAGCACCTTCCCTCGGACAGCTCCGGTCCAAGAGACCCAGTACTTC
CDR3: CATSTFPRTAPVQETQYF

D: NA
size: NA
V: TRBV10-1
J: TRBJ2-5
DNA: TGCGCCAGCAGTGATTCGACGGCGGGAGAGACCCAGTACTTC
CDR3: CASSDSTAGETQYF

D: NA
size: NA
V: TRBV21-1
J: TRBJ2-2
DNA: TGTGCCAGCAGCAAGGTAGGGACAGCCAACACCGGGGAGCTGTTTTTT
CDR3: CASSKVGTANTGELFF

D: TRBD2
size: NA
V: TRBV9
J: TRBJ2-2
DNA: TGTGCCAGCAGCGTAGTACTAGCGGGAGGTGCCGGGGAGCTGTTTTTT
CDR3: CASSVVLAGGAGELFF

D: TRBD2
size: NA
V: TRBV29-1
J: TRBJ2-3
DNA: TGCAGCGTTGAAGAAGCGGGAGGGTCGGCAGATACGCAGTATTTT
CDR3: CSVEEAGGSADTQYF

D: TRBD1
size: NA
V: TRBV2
J: TRBJ2-7
DNA: TGTGCCAGCCTTGACAGGGGTAAGACCTACGAGCAGTACTTC
CDR3: CASLDRGKTYEQYF

D: TRBD1
size: NA
V: TRBV5-1
J: TRBJ2-1
DNA: TGCGCCAGTGGGACAGAGAGACCGTCCTACAATGAGCAGTTCTTC
CDR3: CASGTERPSYNEQFF

D: TRBD1
size: NA
V: TRBV9
J: TRBJ1-4
DNA: TGTGCCAGCAGCGCACAGGGGGGTAATGAAAAACTGTTTTTT
CDR3: CASSAQGGNEKLFF

D: NA
size: NA
V: TRBV2
J: TRBJ2-7
DNA: TGTGCCATCAACCTCGGAAGCTCCTACGAGCAGTACTTC
CDR3: CAINLGSSYEQYF

D: NA
size: NA
V: TRBV19
J: TRBJ1-1
DNA: TGTGCCAGTACCCCGGGTGCGTGGAACACTGAAGCTTTCTTT
CDR3: CASTPGAWNTEAFF

D: TRBD1
size: NA
V: TRBV27
J: TRBJ1-4
DNA: TGTGCCAGCAGTTTATTAGGGGGCAGGTCCGAGGAACTGTTTTTT
CDR3: CASSLLGGRSEELFF

D: NA
size: NA
V: TRBV29-1
J: TRBJ2-3
DNA: TGCAGCGCGGAAGGTTGGGGGAAAGATGCAGATACGCAGTATTTT
CDR3: CSAEGWGKDADTQYF

D: NA
size: NA
V: TRBV27
J: TRBJ1-5
DNA: TGTGCCAGCAGTTCCTTAGATAGCAATCAGCCCCAGCATTTT
CDR3: CASSSLDSNQPQHF

D: NA
size: NA
V: TRBV10-1
J: TRBJ2-1
DNA: TGCGCCAGCAGTGAGTCGGCGTCCGACTTAGACAATGAGCAGTTCTTC
CDR3: CASSESASDLDNEQFF

D: NA
size: NA
V: TRBV2
J: TRBJ2-5
DNA: TGTGCCAGCAGTGAAGCGACAGGAGTCCAAGAGACCCAGTACTTC
CDR3: CASSEATGVQETQYF

D: NA
size: once
V: TRBV15
J: TRBJ1-4
DNA: TGTGCCACCAGCAGAGACGGTCGGGGGCCAGATGAAAAACTGTTTTTT
CDR3: CATSRDGRGPDEKLFF

D: NA
size: NA
V: TRBV27
J: TRBJ1-2
DNA: TGTGCCAGCAGTCCCAGGGGCTATGGCTACACCTTC
CDR3: CASSPRGYGYTF

D: NA
size: NA
V: TRBV10-2
J: TRBJ2-3
DNA: TGCGCCAGCAGTGACGGGTGGAGCACAGATACGCAGTATTTT
CDR3: CASSDGWSTDTQYF

D: TRBD1
size: NA
V: TRBV6-5
J: TRBJ2-7
DNA: TGTGCCAGCGGACAGGGGGTTACCTACGAGCAGTACTTC
CDR3: CASGQGVTYEQYF

D: NA
size: NA
V: TRBV19
J: TRBJ1-1
DNA: TGTGCCAGTAGTATTGTTCGGCAGAACACTGAAGCTTTCTTT
CDR3: CASSIVRQNTEAFF

D: TRBD2
size: NA
V: TRBV4-1
J: TRBJ2-7
DNA: TGCGCCAGCAGCCACCGACTAGCGGGAGCGTACGAGCAGTACTTC
CDR3: CASSHRLAGAYEQYF

D: NA
size: NA
V: TRBV6-1
J: TRBJ2-6
DNA: TGTGCCAGCAGTGAGGCGAGGGTTCTAGGGGCCAACGTCCTGACTTTC
CDR3: CASSEARVLGANVLTF

D: NA
size: NA
V: TRBV7-7
J: TRBJ1-5
DNA: TGTGCTAGCAGTTTAAGACAGCCCAATCAGCCCCAGCATTTT
CDR3: CASSLRQPNQPQHF

D: TRBD2
size: NA
V: TRBV6-8
J: TRBJ2-3
DNA: TGTGCCAGCAGTTACTCGACTAGCGGGCGGGGAGATACGCAGTATTTT
CDR3: CASSYSTSGRGDTQYF

D: TRBD2
size: NA
V: TRBV7-9
J: TRBJ2-2
DNA: TGTGCCAGCAGCTTCGTAGCGGGACCGAACACCGGGGAGCTGTTTTTT
CDR3: CASSFVAGPNTGELFF

D: NA
size: NA
V: TRBV4-1
J: TRBJ2-4
DNA: TGCGCCAGCAGCCCGACTACGAACATTCAGTACTTC
CDR3: CASSPTTNIQYF